This TCR beta chain was captured in a study of blood T cell repertoires in COVID-19. Generated by immunoSEQ multiplex PCR, the TCRdb table keeps only in-frame clones and is missing some. Altogether around 46,000 clones are present, more than 75% being singletons, with the ten largest covering 2.1%. The CDR3 contains 14 residues. The chain is built from TRBV21-1 and TRBJ2-7; TRBD2 was called by the table and not checked on the DNA. TRBV21-1 is labeled a pseudogene. This receptor was taken from a woman aged 80 or older with COVID-19, enrolled during active disease. Sequences were obtained from peripheral blood. The CDR3 coding sequence is TGTGCCAGCATCCCCGGCGGCTCTACGGCCGAGCAGTACTTC. It translates to CASIPGGSTAEQYF.